Described below is a single TCR beta chain sequence and its context. Its antigen remains unidentified. The V end lost 0 bases, the J end lost 6 bases, and 18 bases lay between the germline ends. This CDR3 is 16 amino acids long. Germline V gives CDR1 SGHRS, CDR2 YFSETQ. This record belongs to a study of cytomegalovirus exposure and HLA in healthy donors. Study observations and caveats: The study labeled around 160 TCR beta chains cytomegalovirus-associated. Subsequent analysis found a tendency for first-cohort TCR clusters to co-occur within the 110 or so validation repertoires.

Only in-frame clones appear in the TCRdb table, and some are missing; sequencing was by immunoSEQ multiplex PCR. Of some 140,000 clones listed, approximately 84% are singletons. The chain recombines TRBV5-1 with TRBJ1-2; D ambiguous. This receptor was obtained from a woman in her 30s in good health and CMV-seronegative. The specimen sequenced was PBMCs. In nucleotides, the CDR3 is TGCGCCAGCAGCTTGGTGCTGACCCCCGAGACAAATGGCTACACCTTC. It yields the protein CASSLVLTPETNGYTF. Variable domain in full (rest from reference TRBV5-1 and TRBJ1-2): KAGVTQTPRYLIKTRGQQVTLSCSPISGHRSVSWYQQTPGQGLQFLFEYFSETQRNKGNFPGRFSGRQFSNSRSEMNVSTLELGDSALYLCASSLVLTPETNGYTFGSGTRLTVV.